Listed below are T cell receptor beta chains from one sample, sequenced in a study of T cell repertoires in cytomegalovirus infection. These receptors' antigens are unknown. TCRdb processed the reads anew with MiXCR; each CDR3 protein has one entry. The table has tens of thousands of distinct CDR3 sequences, under 25% seen once. The input for sequencing was CD8+ T cells from cultured PBMCs, taken from culture after CMV antigen stimulation. Receptors were obtained from a human donor in good health (CMV status not recorded). Some clones in this sample may be carry-over from other donors' samples. The CDR3 runs from the conserved cysteine through the conserved F or W. Fields, in order: clone size, D gene, J gene, V gene, CDR3 DNA, CDR3 protein. The D gene is left open where the match is weak. Clone size is not always given. Where it is, it says once, few, many or a class for expanded clones.

. TRBD1 TRBJ2-7 TRBV20-1 TGCAGTGCTAGAGATGGGGGGACAGGGTCTTACGAGCAGTACTTC CSARDGGTGSYEQYF
. TRBD2 TRBJ2-3 TRBV9 TGTGCCAGCAGCGCGCCCGCGGGACTAGCGGATAGCACAGATACGCAGTATTTT CASSAPAGLADSTDTQYF
. . TRBJ2-7 TRBV27 TGTGCCACATCAATCGGGGGTACACCCTACGAGCAGTACTTC CATSIGGTPYEQYF
. . TRBJ1-3 TRBV6-6 TGTGCCAGCAGTTACCTTCCTGACAGCTCTGGAAACACCATATATTTT CASSYLPDSSGNTIYF
. . TRBJ2-7 TRBV10-3 TGTGCCATCAGTGAGGCAGGAGGCTACGAGCAGTACTTC CAISEAGGYEQYF
few TRBD2 TRBJ2-4 TRBV10-3 TGTGCCATCAGTGAGTCTGGAGCGGGAGCGGACAAAAACATTCAGTACTTC CAISESGAGADKNIQYF
few . TRBJ2-2 TRBV7-6 TGTGCCAGCAGCTTAGCGGCCGGGGAGCTGTTTTTT CASSLAAGELFF
few . TRBJ2-1 TRBV27 TGTGCCAGCAGTTTAAAGGGTGTAGCGAATGAGCAGTTCTTC CASSLKGVANEQFF
few TRBD2 TRBJ2-3 TRBV7-8 TGTGCCAGCAGCCGCCCGACTAGCGGGAGCACAGATACGCAGTATTTT CASSRPTSGSTDTQYF
. . TRBJ2-1 TRBV4-1 TGCGCCAGCAGCCCCAATCTTCCTCCCTACAATGAGCAGTTCTTC CASSPNLPPYNEQFF
. . TRBJ1-1 TRBV7-6 TGTGCCAGCAGCTCACCTCACGAGGGGAGGGCTTTCTTT CASSSPHEGRAFF
. TRBD2 TRBJ2-1 TRBV9 TGTGCCAGCAGCGACACGGGACTAGCGGGAGGTAGCTCCTACAATGAGCAGTTCTTC CASSDTGLAGGSSYNEQFF
few . TRBJ1-1 TRBV7-2 TGTGCCAGCAGCCCAAACAGCGCCCCGAACACTGAAGCTTTCTTT CASSPNSAPNTEAFF
many TRBD2 TRBJ2-5 TRBV7-2 TGTGCCAGCAGTAGCGGGAGGGCCGGTGAGACCCAGTACTTC CASSSGRAGETQYF
. TRBD1 TRBJ1-1 TRBV7-8 TGTGCCAGCAGCTCATACTACAGGGGGAAGTACACTGAAGCTTTCTTT CASSSYYRGKYTEAFF
. . TRBJ2-3 TRBV27 TGTGCCAGCAGTTTAGCTACCCGCGGGACAGATACGCAGTATTTT CASSLATRGTDTQYF
. TRBD2 TRBJ2-5 TRBV7-2 TGTGCCAGCAGCTTAGATAAGCGGGAGGGCCGAAATGAGGAGACCCAGTACTTC CASSLDKREGRNEETQYF
once . TRBJ2-6 TRBV6-5 TGTGCCAGCAGTTACGTCAGGGTAGCAGGGGCCAACGTCCTGACTTTC CASSYVRVAGANVLTF
many . TRBJ1-5 TRBV6-6 TGTGCCAGCAGTACCCATAGCAATCAGCCCCAGCATTTT CASSTHSNQPQHF
. . TRBJ2-1 TRBV27 TGTGCCAGCAGTTTACGGAGTGTGGCCTACAATGAGCAGTTCTTC CASSLRSVAYNEQFF
. . TRBJ1-5 TRBV6-2/TRBV6-3 TGTGCCAGCAGTTACCGGCAGCCTCTGAAGCAAGGGGATCAGCCCCAGCATTTT CASSYRQPLKQGDQPQHF
. TRBD2 TRBJ2-7 TRBV7-8 TGTGCCAGCAGCTTAGGACTAGCGGGTGAGCAGTACTTC CASSLGLAGEQYF
. . TRBJ2-2 TRBV28 TGTGCCACAAGTACCGGGGAGCTGTTTTTT CATSTGELFF
. TRBD1 TRBJ1-5 TRBV12-3/TRBV12-4 TGTGCCAGCAGTCCAGACAGGGGCGGACAGCCCCAGCATTTT CASSPDRGGQPQHF
. . TRBJ2-7 TRBV20-1 TGCAGTGCCAAGGACAGCCAGGTACTCTACGAGCAGTACTTC CSAKDSQVLYEQYF
few . TRBJ2-5 TRBV11-3 TGTGCCAGCAGCTTAGAAATATGGGGAGAGACCCAGTACTTC CASSLEIWGETQYF
. . TRBJ2-3 TRBV4-3 TGCGCCAGCAGCCCGAGGGCCAACAGGGGCACAGATACGCAGTATTTT CASSPRANRGTDTQYF
few TRBD1 TRBJ1-2 TRBV12-3/TRBV12-4 TGTGCCAGCAGTTTCCTCCAGGACAGGGGCTACACCTTC CASSFLQDRGYTF
. TRBD1 TRBJ1-5 TRBV24-1 TGTGCCACCAGTGGCCTAGAGGGACAGACTGGCAATCAGCCCCAGCATTTT CATSGLEGQTGNQPQHF
. . TRBJ2-3 TRBV12-3/TRBV12-4 TGTGCCAGCAGTTTGGGCTCCCCGGACCGACTTAGCACAGATACGCAGTATTTT CASSLGSPDRLSTDTQYF
. . TRBJ2-5 TRBV7-9 TGTGCCAGCAGCTCTGGGACGCGAGAAGAGACCCAGTACTTC CASSSGTREETQYF
. . TRBJ2-5 TRBV7-3 TGTGCCAGCAGCAGGAATGGGGGACGGGAGACCCAGTACTTC CASSRNGGRETQYF
. . TRBJ1-5 TRBV7-9 TGTGCCAGCAGCTTAGCAAATCAGCCCCAGCATTTT CASSLANQPQHF
few . TRBJ1-1 TRBV7-6 TGTGCCAGCAGCTTAGTTCTCGGGGTCCAGAACACTGAAGCTTTCTTT CASSLVLGVQNTEAFF
. . TRBJ1-1 TRBV6-5 TGTGCCAGCAGTTATGAACCCCCTTTCACTGAAGCTTTCTTT CASSYEPPFTEAFF
few TRBD2 TRBJ2-1 TRBV11-2 TGTGCCAGCAGCTTACGTGGGAGGACGGGAGGCGATGAGCAGTTCTTC CASSLRGRTGGDEQFF
few . TRBJ1-5 TRBV7-6 TGTGCCAGCAGCACCGACAATCAGCCCCAGCATTTT CASSTDNQPQHF
. TRBD1 TRBJ2-7 TRBV6-6 TGTGCCAGCACCCTGACAGGGCGCGAGCAGTACTTC CASTLTGREQYF
. . TRBJ1-1 TRBV7-6 TGTGCCAGCAGCTTAGGGAGGGTTGGAACTGAAGCTTTCTTT CASSLGRVGTEAFF
once TRBD1 TRBJ2-1 TRBV25-1 TGTGCCAGCAGAAGCGGGACAGGGGTCTATGAGCAGTTCTTC CASRSGTGVYEQFF
. . TRBJ2-6 TRBV12-3/TRBV12-4 TGTGCCACCCGGGGGTCTGGGGCCAACGTCCTGACTTTC CATRGSGANVLTF
few . TRBJ1-2 TRBV15 TGTGCCACTTCAGCTGGGACACTGCTCTATGGCTACACCTTC CATSAGTLLYGYTF
. . TRBJ2-7 TRBV7-2 TGTGCCAGCAGCCTCTCCGACCAACCTGCCTACGAGCAGTACTTC CASSLSDQPAYEQYF
. . TRBJ2-1 TRBV11-1 TGTGCCAGCAGCGGGGACAATGAGCAGTTCTTC CASSGDNEQFF
few TRBD1 TRBJ2-3 TRBV7-8 TGTGCCAGCAGCGCCTCCGGGACAGGAAGAGAGCCCCCAGATACGCAGTATTTT CASSASGTGREPPDTQYF
. . TRBJ2-1 TRBV11-3 TGTGCCAGCAGTGTCGACCCTACAAATTCTGAGCAGTTCTTC CASSVDPTNSEQFF
. TRBD2 TRBJ2-7 TRBV2 TGTGCCAGCAGTGTTGGGACTAGCGGTACCCACGAGCAGTACTTC CASSVGTSGTHEQYF
. . TRBJ2-7 TRBV7-6 TGTGCCAGCAGCTTAGGAGATCCCAACGGTCCCTACGAGCAGTACTTC CASSLGDPNGPYEQYF
. . TRBJ1-3 TRBV6-5 TGTGCCACTGGGGTGGCTGGAAACACCATATATTTT CATGVAGNTIYF
once TRBD2 TRBJ2-2 TRBV27 TGTGCCAGCAGTTTAGGACTAGCGGGAGTCAAAGTCGGGGAGCTGTTTTTT CASSLGLAGVKVGELFF
few TRBD1 TRBJ1-2 TRBV7-3 TGTGCCAGCAGCTCCTCAGGGGGCATCAACTATGGCTACACCTTC CASSSSGGINYGYTF
. . TRBJ2-5 TRBV7-2 TGTGCCAGCAGCTTATCTGACTCAGAGACCCAGTACTTC CASSLSDSETQYF